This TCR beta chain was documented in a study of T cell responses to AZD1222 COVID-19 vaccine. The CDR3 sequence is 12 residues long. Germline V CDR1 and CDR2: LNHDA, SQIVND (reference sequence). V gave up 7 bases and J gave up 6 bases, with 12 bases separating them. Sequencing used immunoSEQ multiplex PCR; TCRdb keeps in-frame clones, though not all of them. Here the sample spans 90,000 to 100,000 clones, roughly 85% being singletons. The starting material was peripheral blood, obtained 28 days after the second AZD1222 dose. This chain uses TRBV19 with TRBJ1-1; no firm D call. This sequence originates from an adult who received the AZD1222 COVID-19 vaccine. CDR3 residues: CASKDFKAEAFF. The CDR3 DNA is TGTGCCAGTAAAGATTTTAAAGCTGAAGCTTTCTTT. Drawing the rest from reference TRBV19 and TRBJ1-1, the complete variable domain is DGGITQSPKYLFRKEGQNVTLSCEQNLNHDAMYWYRQDPGQGLRLIYYSQIVNDFQKGDIAEGYSVSREKKESFPLTVTSAQKNPTAFYLCASKDFKAEAFFGQGTRLTVV.